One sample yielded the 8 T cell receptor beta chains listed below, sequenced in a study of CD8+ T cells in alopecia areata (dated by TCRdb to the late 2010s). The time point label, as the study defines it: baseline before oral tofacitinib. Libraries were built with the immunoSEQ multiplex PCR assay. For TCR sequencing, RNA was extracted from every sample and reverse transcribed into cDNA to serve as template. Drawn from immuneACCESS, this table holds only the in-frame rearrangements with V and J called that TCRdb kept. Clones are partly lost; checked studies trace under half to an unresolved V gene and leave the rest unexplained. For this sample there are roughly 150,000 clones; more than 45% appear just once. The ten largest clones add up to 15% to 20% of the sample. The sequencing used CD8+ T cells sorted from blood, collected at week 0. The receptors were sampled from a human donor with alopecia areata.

The CDR3 is CASSPGSPDTQYF. As DNA, the CDR3 is TGTGCCAGCAGTCCAGGGTCCCCAGATACGCAGTATTTT. The chain carries TRBV6-4 and TRBJ2-3, with D tentatively TRBD1 (5 bases). Trimming shortened V by 5 bases and J by 4 bases, and 10 bases separated the two germline ends. The CDR3 loop spans 13 amino acids. Germline V gene sequence: CDR1 MRHNA, CDR2 SNTAGT.

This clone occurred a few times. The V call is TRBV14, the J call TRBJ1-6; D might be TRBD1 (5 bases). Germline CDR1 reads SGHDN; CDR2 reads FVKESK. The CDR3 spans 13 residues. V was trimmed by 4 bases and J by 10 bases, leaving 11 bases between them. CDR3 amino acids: CASSRLRGSPLHF. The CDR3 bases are TGTGCCAGCAGCCGCCTGCGGGGCTCACCCCTCCACTTT.

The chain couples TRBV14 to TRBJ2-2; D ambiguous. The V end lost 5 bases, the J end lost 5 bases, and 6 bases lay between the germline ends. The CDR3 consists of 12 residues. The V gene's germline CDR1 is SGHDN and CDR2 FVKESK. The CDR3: CASSGWTGELFF. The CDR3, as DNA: TGTGCCAGCAGCGGGTGGACCGGGGAGCTGTTTTTT. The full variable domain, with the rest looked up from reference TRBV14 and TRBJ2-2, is EAGVTQFPSHSVIEKGQTVTLRCDPISGHDNLYWYRRVMGKEIKFLLHFVKESKQDESGMPNNRFLAERTGGTYSTLKVQPAELEDSGVYFCASSGWTGELFFGEGSRLTVL.

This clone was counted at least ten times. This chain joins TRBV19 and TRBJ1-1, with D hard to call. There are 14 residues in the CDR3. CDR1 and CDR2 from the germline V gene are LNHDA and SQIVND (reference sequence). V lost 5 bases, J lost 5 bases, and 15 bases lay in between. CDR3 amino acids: CASSLPDGETEAFF. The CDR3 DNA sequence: TGTGCCAGTAGTCTACCCGACGGTGAGACTGAAGCTTTCTTT.

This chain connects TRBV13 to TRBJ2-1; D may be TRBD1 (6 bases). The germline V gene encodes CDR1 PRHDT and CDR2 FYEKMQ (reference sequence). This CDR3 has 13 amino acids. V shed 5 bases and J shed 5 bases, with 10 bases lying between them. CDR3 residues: CASSAQGDNEQFF. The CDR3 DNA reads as TGTGCCAGCAGCGCACAGGGTGACAATGAGCAGTTCTTC.

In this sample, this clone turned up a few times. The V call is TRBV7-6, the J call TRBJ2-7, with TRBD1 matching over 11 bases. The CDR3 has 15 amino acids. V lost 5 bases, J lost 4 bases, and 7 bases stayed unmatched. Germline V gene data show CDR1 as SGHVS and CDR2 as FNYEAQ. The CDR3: CASSAGQGAFYEQYF. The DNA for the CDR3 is TGTGCCAGCAGCGCCGGACAGGGGGCATTTTACGAGCAGTACTTC.

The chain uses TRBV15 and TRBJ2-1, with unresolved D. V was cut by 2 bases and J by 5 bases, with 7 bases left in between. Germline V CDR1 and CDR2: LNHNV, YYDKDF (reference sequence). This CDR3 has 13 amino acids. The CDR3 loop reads CATSRQLNNEQFF. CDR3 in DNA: TGTGCCACCAGCAGACAATTGAACAATGAGCAGTTCTTC.

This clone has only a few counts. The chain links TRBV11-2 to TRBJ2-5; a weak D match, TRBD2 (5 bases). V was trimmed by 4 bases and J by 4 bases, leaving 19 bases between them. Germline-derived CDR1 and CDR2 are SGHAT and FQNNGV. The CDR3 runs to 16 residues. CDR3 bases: TGTGCCAGCAGCTCTTGGGCGGAACTAGGCCGAGAGACCCAGTACTTC. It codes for CASSSWAELGRETQYF.